Below are 7 T cell receptor beta chains sequenced from a single sample in a study of Graves' ophthalmopathy and Graves' hyperthyroidism. RNA transcripts served as template for amplifying TCR beta CDR3 sequences. HTBI-primed RT-PCR formed the first round, and a multiplex PCR formed the second. TCRdb redid the calling of the multiplex PCR reads with MiXCR, one entry per CDR3 protein. The profile shows 450,000 to 600,000 distinct CDR3 sequences, roughly 40% of them singletons. Material: peripheral blood or thyroid tissue (not recorded which). All receptors derive from an adult man with Graves' hyperthyroidism.

This clonotype was seen more than once but under ten times. The CDR3, as DNA: TGTGCCACCCGGGCTAGCGGCACAGATACGCAGTATTTT. It is translated as CATRASGTDTQYF. This chain uses TRBV24-1 with TRBJ2-3, with D possibly matching TRBD2 (6 bases). Trimming cost V 9 bases and J 1 base, with 10 bases left between them. CDR1 and CDR2 from the germline V gene are KGHDR and SFDVKD. The CDR3 has 13 residues.

At least ten counts were recorded for this clonotype. The CDR3 DNA follows: TGTGCCAGCAGCTCAAGTCCTGGAAACACCATATATTTT. Amino acids: CASSSSPGNTIYF. The chain links TRBV9 to TRBJ1-3; D not certain. Germline loops: CDR1 SGDLS, CDR2 YYNGEE. The CDR3 runs to 13 residues. V lost 4 bases and J lost 2, with 7 bases in between.

The chain employs TRBV25-1 and TRBJ2-3, with D possibly matching TRBD2 (6 bases). The CDR3 runs to 14 residues. Trimming removed 5 bases from V and 4 bases from J, with 13 bases in between. Germline V CDR1 and CDR2: MGHDK, SYGVNS. DNA of the CDR3: TGTGCCAGCAGTTTGGAGGGTGGGCCAGATACGCAGTATTTT. Protein product: CASSLEGGPDTQYF.

CDR3 nucleotides: TGTGCCAGCAGCCAGGATGGACTAGCGGCAAGCAGGGGGCTCATCTATGGCTACACCTTC. This sequence encodes CASSQDGLAASRGLIYGYTF. The chain employs TRBV2 and TRBJ1-2; 8 bases are a match to TRBD1. Germline trimming cut 6 bases from V and 4 bases from J; bases unmatched to any gene: 25. The CDR3 is 20 residues long. Germline CDR1 reads SNHLY; CDR2 reads FYNNEI.

This clonotype was counted at least ten times. The chain carries TRBV20-1 and TRBJ1-6; no clear D gene. The V gene's germline CDR1 is DFQATT and CDR2 SNEGSKA (reference sequence). This CDR3 is 15 amino acids long. V dropped 5 bases and J dropped 7 bases, with 18 bases sitting between them. The CDR3 DNA follows: TGCAGTGCTTCAACCCGGACTCTCGTGAATTCACCCCTCCACTTT. This codes for CSASTRTLVNSPLHF.

This clonotype appeared a few times. This rearrangement joins TRBV7-2 to TRBJ2-5; D perhaps matches TRBD1 (7 bases). This CDR3 is built from 13 residues. The V end was cut by 5 bases, the J end by 5 bases, with 12 bases between. CDR1 is SGHTA and CDR2 is FQGNSA in the germline V gene. CDR3 DNA sequence: TGTGCCAGCAGCCCGGCAGGGGGGGAGACCCAGTACTTC. It codes for CASSPAGGETQYF.

The chain is built from TRBV2 and TRBJ2-5; 7 bases fit TRBD1. Germline-derived CDR1 and CDR2 are SNHLY and FYNNEI. Losses at the gene ends were 10 bases for V and 4 bases for J; bases not matched to a gene: 12. This CDR3 is 14 amino acids long. The DNA of the CDR3 is TGTGCCACCTCCGAGGGTAGGGGGCGAGAGACCCAGTACTTC. Its translation is CATSEGRGRETQYF. The full variable domain, completed using reference TRBV2 and TRBJ2-5, is EPEVTQTPSHQVTQMGQEVILRCVPISNHLYFYWYRQILGQKVEFLVSFYNNEISEKSEIFDDQFSVERPDGSNFTLKIRSTKLEDSAMYFCATSEGRGRETQYFGPGTRLLVL.